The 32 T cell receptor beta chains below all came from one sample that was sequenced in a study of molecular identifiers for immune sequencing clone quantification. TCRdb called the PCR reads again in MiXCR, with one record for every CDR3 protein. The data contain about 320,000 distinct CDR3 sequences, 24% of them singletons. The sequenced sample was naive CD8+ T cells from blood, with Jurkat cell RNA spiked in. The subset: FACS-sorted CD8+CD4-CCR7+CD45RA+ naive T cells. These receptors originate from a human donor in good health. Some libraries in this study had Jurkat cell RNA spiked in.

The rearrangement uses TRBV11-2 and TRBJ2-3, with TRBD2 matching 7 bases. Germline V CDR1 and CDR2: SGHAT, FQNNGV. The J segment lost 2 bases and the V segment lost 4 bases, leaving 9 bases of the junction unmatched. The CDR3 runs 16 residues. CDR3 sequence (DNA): TGTGCCAGCAGCTCAGCCCAAGCGGGACTCACAGATACGCAGTATTTT. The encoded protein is CASSSAQAGLTDTQYF.

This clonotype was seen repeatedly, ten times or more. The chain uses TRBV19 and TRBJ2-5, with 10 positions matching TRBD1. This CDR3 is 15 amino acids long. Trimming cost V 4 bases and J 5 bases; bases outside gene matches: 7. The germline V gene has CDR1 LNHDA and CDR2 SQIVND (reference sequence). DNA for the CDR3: TGTGCCAGTAGTACGACAGGGGGCTCGTGGGAGACCCAGTACTTC. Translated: CASSTTGGSWETQYF.

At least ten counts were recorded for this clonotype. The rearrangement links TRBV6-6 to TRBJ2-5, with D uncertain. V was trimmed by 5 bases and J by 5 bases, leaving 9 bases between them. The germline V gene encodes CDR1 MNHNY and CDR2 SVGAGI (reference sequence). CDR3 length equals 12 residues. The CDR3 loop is CASSPYLETQYF. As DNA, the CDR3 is TGTGCCAGCAGTCCCTACCTCGAGACCCAGTACTTC.

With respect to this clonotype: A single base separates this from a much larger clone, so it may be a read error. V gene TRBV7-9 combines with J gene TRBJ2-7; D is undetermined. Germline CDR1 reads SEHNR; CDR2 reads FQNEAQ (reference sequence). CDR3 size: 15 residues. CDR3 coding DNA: TGTGCCAGCAGCTACCCGACGTCGAGCTCCTGCGAGCAGTACTTC. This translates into CASSYPTSSSCEQYF.

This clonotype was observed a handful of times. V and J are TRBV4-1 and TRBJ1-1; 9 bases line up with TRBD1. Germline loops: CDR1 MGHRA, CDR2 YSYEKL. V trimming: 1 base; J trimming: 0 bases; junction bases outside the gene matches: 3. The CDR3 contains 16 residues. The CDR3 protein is CASSQGTGAMNTEAFF. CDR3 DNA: TGCGCCAGCAGCCAAGGGACAGGGGCTATGAACACTGAAGCTTTCTTT.

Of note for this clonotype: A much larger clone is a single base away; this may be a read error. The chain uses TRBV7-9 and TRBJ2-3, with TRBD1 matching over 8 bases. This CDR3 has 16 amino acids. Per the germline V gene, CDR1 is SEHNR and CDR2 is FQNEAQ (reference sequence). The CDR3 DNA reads TGTACCAGCAGCTCTACAGGGGGAGTAAGGATAGATACGCAGTATTTT. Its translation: CTSSSTGGVRIDTQYF. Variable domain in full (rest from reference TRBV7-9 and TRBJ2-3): DTGVSQNPRHKITKRGQNVTFRCDPISEHNRLYWYRQTLGQGPEFLTYFQNEAQLEKSRLLSDRFSAERPKGSFSTLEIQRTEQGDSAMYLCTSSSTGGVRIDTQYFGPGTRLTVL.

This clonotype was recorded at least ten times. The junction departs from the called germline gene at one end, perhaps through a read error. In DNA form, the CDR3 reads TGCAGCGGTGAAAGTGACACTGAAGCTTTCTTT. As protein: CSGESDTEAFF. J is TRBJ1-1 and V is TRBV29-1; D not certain. The CDR3 is 11 amino acids. Germline CDR1 reads SQVTM; CDR2 reads ANQGSEA.

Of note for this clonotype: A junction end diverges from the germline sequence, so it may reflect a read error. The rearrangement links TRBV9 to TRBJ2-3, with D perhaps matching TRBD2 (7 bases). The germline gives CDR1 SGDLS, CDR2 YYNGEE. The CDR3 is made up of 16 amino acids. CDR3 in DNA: TGTGCCGGCAGCGTAGGGGGGGAATCTAGCACAGATACGCAGTATTTT. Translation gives CAGSVGGESSTDTQYF.

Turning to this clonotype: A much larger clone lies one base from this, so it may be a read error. The CDR3 DNA follows: TGCGCCAGCAGCTGTGGCAATGAGCAGTTCTTC. Its protein is CASSCGNEQFF. The chain carries TRBV5-1 and TRBJ2-1, with D hard to call. CDR1 is SGHRS and CDR2 is YFSETQ in the germline V gene. This CDR3 has 11 amino acids. Trimming removed 3 bases at V and 6 bases at J, with 4 bases between.

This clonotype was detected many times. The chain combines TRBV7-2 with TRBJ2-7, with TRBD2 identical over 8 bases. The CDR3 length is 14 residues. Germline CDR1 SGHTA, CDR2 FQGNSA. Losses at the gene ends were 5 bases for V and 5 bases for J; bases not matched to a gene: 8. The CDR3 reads CASSRVGGAHEQYF. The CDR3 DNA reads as TGTGCCAGCAGCCGCGTCGGGGGGGCCCACGAGCAGTACTTC.

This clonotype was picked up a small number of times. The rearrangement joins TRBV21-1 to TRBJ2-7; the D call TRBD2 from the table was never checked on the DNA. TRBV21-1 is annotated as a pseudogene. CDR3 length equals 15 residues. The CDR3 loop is CASNNGTSFSLEQYF. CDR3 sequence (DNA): TGTGCCAGCAACAACGGGACTAGCTTTTCTCTTGAGCAGTACTTC.

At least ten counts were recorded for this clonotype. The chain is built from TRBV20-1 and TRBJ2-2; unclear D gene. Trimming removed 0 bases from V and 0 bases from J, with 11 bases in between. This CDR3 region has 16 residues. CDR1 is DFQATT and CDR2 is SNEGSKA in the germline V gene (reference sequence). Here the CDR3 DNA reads TGCAGTGCTAGAGATCTCGAACATCCGAACACCGGGGAGCTGTTTTTT. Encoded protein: CSARDLEHPNTGELFF.

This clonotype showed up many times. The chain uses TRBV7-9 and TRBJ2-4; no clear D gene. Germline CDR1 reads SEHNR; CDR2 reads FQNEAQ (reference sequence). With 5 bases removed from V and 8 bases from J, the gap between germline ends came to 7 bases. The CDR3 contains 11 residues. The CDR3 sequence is CASSPRDIQYF. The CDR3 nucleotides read TGTGCCAGCAGCCCTCGAGACATTCAGTACTTC.

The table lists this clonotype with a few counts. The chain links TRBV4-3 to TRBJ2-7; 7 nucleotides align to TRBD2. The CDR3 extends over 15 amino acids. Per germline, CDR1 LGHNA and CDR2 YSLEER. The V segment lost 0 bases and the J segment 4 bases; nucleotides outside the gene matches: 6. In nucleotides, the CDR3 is TGCGCCAGCAGCCAAGACGCGGGAGAGTGGTACGAGCAGTACTTC. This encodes CASSQDAGEWYEQYF.

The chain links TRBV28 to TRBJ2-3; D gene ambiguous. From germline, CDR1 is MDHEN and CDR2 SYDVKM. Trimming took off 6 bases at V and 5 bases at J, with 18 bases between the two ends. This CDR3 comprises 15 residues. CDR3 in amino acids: CASRPTGRAGDTQYF. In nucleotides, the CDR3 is TGTGCCAGCAGACCGACTGGTAGGGCTGGAGATACGCAGTATTTT. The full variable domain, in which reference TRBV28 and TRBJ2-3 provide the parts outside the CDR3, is DVKVTQSSRYLVKRTGEKVFLECVQDMDHENMFWYRQDPGLGLRLIYFSYDVKMKEKGDIPEGYSVSREKKERFSLILESASTNQTSMYLCASRPTGRAGDTQYFGPGTRLTVL.

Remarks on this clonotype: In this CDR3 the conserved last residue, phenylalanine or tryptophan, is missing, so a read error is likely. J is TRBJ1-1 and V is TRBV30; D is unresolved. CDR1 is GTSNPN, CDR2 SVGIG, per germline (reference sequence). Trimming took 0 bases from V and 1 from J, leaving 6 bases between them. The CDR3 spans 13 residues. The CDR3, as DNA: TGTGCCTGGAGTGTGGAGGCGAACACTGAAGCTTTCTCT. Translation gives CAWSVEANTEAFS.

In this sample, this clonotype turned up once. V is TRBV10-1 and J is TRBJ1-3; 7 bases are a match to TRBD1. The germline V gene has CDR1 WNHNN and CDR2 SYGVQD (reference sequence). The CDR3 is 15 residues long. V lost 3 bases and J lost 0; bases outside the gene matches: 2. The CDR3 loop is CASSDDRDSGNTIYF. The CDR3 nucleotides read TGCGCCAGCAGTGACGACAGGGACTCTGGAAACACCATATATTTT.

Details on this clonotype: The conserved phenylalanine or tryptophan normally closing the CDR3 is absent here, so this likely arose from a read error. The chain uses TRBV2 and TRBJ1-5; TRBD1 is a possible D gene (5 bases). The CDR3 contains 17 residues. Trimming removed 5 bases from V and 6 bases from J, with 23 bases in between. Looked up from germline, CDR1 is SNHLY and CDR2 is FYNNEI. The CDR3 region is CASSPSATDVMGQPQHS. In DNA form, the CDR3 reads TGTGCCAGCAGTCCCTCCGCGACAGACGTAATGGGTCAGCCCCAGCATTCT.

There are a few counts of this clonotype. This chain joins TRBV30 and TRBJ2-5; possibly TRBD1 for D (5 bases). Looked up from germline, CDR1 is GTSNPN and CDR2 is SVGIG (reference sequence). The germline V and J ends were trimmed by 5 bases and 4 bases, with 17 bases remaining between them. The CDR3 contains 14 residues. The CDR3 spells CAWQTDSSGETQYF. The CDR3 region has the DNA TGTGCCTGGCAAACAGACAGTTCTGGAGAGACCCAGTACTTC.

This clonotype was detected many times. CDR3 nucleotide sequence: TGCGCCAGCAGCCAAGTCGACAGGGGGTCGGCTGAAGCTTTCTTT. Amino acid sequence: CASSQVDRGSAEAFF. V usage is TRBV4-1 and J usage is TRBJ1-1, with 9 bases fitting TRBD1. The CDR3 is 15 amino acids. Germline V gives CDR1 MGHRA, CDR2 YSYEKL. V shed 1 base and J 6 bases; nucleotides not matched to a gene: 6.

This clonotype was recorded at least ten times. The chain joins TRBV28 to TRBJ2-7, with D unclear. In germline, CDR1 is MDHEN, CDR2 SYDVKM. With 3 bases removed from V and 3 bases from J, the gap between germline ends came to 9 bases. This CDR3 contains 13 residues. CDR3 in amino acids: CASSLDRVYEQYF. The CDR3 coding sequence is TGTGCCAGCAGTTTGGATAGGGTCTACGAGCAGTACTTC.

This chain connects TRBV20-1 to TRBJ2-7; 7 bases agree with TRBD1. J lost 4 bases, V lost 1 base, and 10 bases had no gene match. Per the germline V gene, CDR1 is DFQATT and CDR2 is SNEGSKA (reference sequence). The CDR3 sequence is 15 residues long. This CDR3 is CSARGTPGTAYEQYF. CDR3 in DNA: TGCAGTGCTAGAGGGACCCCAGGGACAGCGTACGAGCAGTACTTC.

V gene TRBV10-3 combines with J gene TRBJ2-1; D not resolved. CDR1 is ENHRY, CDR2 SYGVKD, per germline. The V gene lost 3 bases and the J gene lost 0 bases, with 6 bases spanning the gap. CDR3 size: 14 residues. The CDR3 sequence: CAISERSSYNEQFF. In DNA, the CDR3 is TGTGCCATCAGTGAACGGAGCTCCTACAATGAGCAGTTCTTC.

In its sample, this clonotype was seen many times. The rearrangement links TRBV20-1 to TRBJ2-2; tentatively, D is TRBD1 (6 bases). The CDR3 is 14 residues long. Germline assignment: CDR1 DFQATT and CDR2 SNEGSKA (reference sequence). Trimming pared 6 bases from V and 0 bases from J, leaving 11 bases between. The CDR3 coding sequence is TGCAGTGCCTGGGACAACGCGAACACCGGGGAGCTGTTTTTT. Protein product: CSAWDNANTGELFF.

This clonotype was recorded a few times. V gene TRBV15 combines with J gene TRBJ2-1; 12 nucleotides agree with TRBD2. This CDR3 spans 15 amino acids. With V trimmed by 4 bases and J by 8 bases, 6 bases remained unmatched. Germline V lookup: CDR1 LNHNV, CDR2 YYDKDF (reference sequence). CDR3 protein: CATSTLAGGGDEQFF. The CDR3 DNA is TGTGCCACCAGCACCCTAGCGGGAGGGGGAGATGAGCAGTTCTTC.

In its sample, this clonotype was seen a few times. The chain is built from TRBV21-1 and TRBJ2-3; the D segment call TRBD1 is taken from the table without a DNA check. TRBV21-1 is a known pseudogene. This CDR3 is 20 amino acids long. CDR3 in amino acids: CASSTEDRAGPLGGTDTQYF. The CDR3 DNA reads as TGTGCCAGCAGCACAGAGGACAGGGCTGGGCCTCTCGGGGGCACAGATACGCAGTATTTT.

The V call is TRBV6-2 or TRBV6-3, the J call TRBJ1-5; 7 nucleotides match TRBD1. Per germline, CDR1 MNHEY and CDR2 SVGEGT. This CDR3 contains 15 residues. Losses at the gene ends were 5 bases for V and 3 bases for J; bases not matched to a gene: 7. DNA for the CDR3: TGTGCCAGCAGTCCCCTGGGACAGTTCAATCAGCCCCAGCATTTT. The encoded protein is CASSPLGQFNQPQHF.

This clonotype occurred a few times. The DNA for the CDR3 is TGTGCCAGCAGGCGGACAGGGGAGAACTACGAGCAGTACTTC. The encoded protein is CASRRTGENYEQYF. The V call is TRBV7-9, the J call TRBJ2-7, with 9 bases lining up with TRBD1. The CDR3 has 14 amino acids. The V gene end was trimmed by 6 bases and the J gene end by 3 bases; junction bases not matched to a gene: 6. Germline assignment: CDR1 SEHNR and CDR2 FQNEAQ (reference sequence).

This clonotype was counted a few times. CDR3 region: CASSSRGGSSVTGELFF. CDR3 coding DNA: TGTGCCAGCAGCTCACGCGGCGGGAGTTCGGTCACCGGGGAGCTGTTTTTT. V is TRBV9 and J is TRBJ2-2; 7 positions agree with TRBD2. The CDR3 sequence is 17 residues long. Per germline, CDR1 SGDLS and CDR2 YYNGEE. V was pared by 4 bases and J by 4 bases, with 13 bases of the junction left unmatched.

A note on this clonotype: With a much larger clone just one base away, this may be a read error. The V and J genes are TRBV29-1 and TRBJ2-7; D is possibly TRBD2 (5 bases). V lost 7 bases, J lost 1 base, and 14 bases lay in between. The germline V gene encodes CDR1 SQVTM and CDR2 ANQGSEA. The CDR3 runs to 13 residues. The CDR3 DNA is TGCAGCGCGGCGGGTAGAGGTTCCTACGAGCAGTACTTC. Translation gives CSAAGRGSYEQYF.

CDR3 DNA: TGCGCCAGCAGCCAAGATCCGGCAGGGCTCACTGAAGCTTTCTTT. Amino acid sequence: CASSQDPAGLTEAFF. The rearrangement links TRBV4-3 to TRBJ1-1, with a tentative D call TRBD1 (5 bases). Germline lookup yields CDR1 LGHNA and CDR2 YSLEER. This CDR3 is 15 amino acids long. V shed 0 bases and J shed 4 bases, with 12 bases lying between them.

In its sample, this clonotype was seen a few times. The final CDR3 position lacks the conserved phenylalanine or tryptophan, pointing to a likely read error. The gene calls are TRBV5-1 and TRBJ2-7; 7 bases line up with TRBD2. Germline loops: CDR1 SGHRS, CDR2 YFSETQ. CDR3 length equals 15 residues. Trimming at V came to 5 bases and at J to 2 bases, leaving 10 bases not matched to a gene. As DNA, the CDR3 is TGCGCCAGCAGACCCCAACGGGCGGGGGCCTACGAGCAGTACTCC. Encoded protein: CASRPQRAGAYEQYS.